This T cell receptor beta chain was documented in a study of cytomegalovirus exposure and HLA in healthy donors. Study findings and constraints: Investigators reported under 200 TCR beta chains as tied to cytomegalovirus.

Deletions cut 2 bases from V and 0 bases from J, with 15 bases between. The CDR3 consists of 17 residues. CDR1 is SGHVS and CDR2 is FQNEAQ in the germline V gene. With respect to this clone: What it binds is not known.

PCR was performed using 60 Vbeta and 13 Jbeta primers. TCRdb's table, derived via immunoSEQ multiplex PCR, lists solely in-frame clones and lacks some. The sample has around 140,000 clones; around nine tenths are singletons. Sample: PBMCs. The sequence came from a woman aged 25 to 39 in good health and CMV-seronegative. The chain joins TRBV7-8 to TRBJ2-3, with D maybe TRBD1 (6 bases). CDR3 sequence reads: CASSLINRAYSTDTQYF. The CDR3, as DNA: TGTGCCAGCAGCTTAATCAACAGGGCATATAGCACAGATACGCAGTATTTT.